This passage covers 19 T cell receptor beta chains from one sample sequenced in a study of Ad26.COV2.S vaccination and SARS-CoV-2 variants. Treatment noted: roughly 19 received Ad26.COV2.S at low or high dose, single or two shots; roughly 5 received placebo; per-sample allocation not given. Collection of the samples took place on day 63 after the first injection of vaccine or placebo. Only in-frame clones appear in the TCRdb table, and some are missing; sequencing was by immunoSEQ multiplex PCR. The top ten hold about 10% of the sample, which has about 350,000 clones, around nine tenths seen once. The sequenced sample was peripheral blood, obtained in a trial of Ad26.COV2.S vaccine versus placebo. The origin of the receptors is a person between 18 and 65 years old who received the Ad26.COV2.S COVID-19 vaccine or a placebo.

CDR3 coding DNA: TGCGCCAGCAGCCAGGGGGGTTTAAGCTCTGGAAACACCATATATTTT. Translation gives CASSQGGLSSGNTIYF. The rearrangement links TRBV4-3 to TRBJ1-3; TRBD1 is a possible D gene (5 bases). Deletions cut 3 bases from V and 0 bases from J, with 12 bases between. CDR1 and CDR2 (germline): LGHNA, YSLEER. CDR3 length equals 16 residues.

The J gene is TRBJ2-7, the V gene TRBV28; a possible D gene is TRBD2 (6 bases). Germline V gene data show CDR1 as MDHEN and CDR2 as SYDVKM. Trimming stripped 11 bases from V and 3 bases from J, with 20 bases between. The CDR3 totals 14 residues. In DNA form, the CDR3 reads TGTGCCTCATCTCTGGAGGGAGGAGACTACGAGCAGTACTTC. Protein product: CASSLEGGDYEQYF.

This clone came up a few times. This specimen includes other DNA sequences encoding the same CDR3. The chain links TRBV18 to TRBJ2-7; the D gene is possibly TRBD1 (5 bases). The CDR3 contains 15 residues. Trimming left V 3 bases short and J 0 bases short, with 12 bases between. From germline, CDR1 is KGHSH and CDR2 LQKENI. The CDR3 protein is CASSPPAGRSYEQYF. CDR3 bases: TGTGCCAGCTCACCTCCGGCAGGGCGCTCCTACGAGCAGTACTTC.

This sequence joins TRBV10-3 and TRBJ1-1; 9 bases map to TRBD1. J lost 6 bases, V lost 6 bases, and 11 bases had no gene match. The CDR3 runs to 15 residues. CDR1 is ENHRY and CDR2 is SYGVKD in the germline V gene. CDR3 sequence reads: CAIRVTGTGMAEAFF. The CDR3 DNA follows: TGTGCCATCAGAGTCACCGGGACAGGGATGGCTGAAGCTTTCTTT.

The chain employs TRBV6-1 and TRBJ1-2, with 8 nucleotides matching TRBD1. The germline V gene has CDR1 MNHNS and CDR2 SASEGT. This CDR3 comprises 16 residues. The J segment lost 1 base and the V segment lost 0 bases, leaving 4 bases of the junction unmatched. The CDR3 DNA reads TGTGCCAGCAGTGAAGCAGGGACAGGAGTTAACTATGGCTACACCTTC. This gives the protein CASSEAGTGVNYGYTF.

J is TRBJ1-1 and V is TRBV19; TRBD1 aligns across 7 bases. Germline V gene lookup returns CDR1 LNHDA and CDR2 SQIVND (reference sequence). CDR3 length equals 17 residues. V was pared by 3 bases and J by 4 bases, with 14 bases of the junction left unmatched. The CDR3: CASSIGQVPRITTEAFF. The CDR3 DNA reads TGTGCCAGTAGTATCGGACAGGTACCCCGGATTACCACTGAAGCTTTCTTT.

The CDR3 nucleotides read TGTGCCAGTAGTATAGTCGCGGCACACCTTTGGAGCACTGAAGCTTTCTTT. Translation: CASSIVAAHLWSTEAFF. The genes are TRBV19 and TRBJ1-1; unclear D gene. V shed 1 base and J shed 4 bases, with 19 bases lying between them. The CDR3 runs to 17 residues. Looked up from germline, CDR1 is LNHDA and CDR2 is SQIVND (reference sequence).

V gene TRBV10-2 combines with J gene TRBJ1-1; perhaps TRBD1 as D (6 bases). The V end lost 0 bases, the J end lost 1 base, and 9 bases lay between the germline ends. Per the germline V gene, CDR1 is WSHSY and CDR2 is SAAADI. This CDR3 has 15 amino acids. The CDR3 nucleotides are TGCGCCAGCAGTGAGTCGGGACATTGGAACACTGAAGCTTTCTTT. It encodes CASSESGHWNTEAFF.

This clone was detected only once. The chain carries TRBV9 and TRBJ2-1; TRBD2 is a possible D gene (5 bases). This CDR3 region has 15 residues. V shed 4 bases and J shed 7 bases, with 18 bases lying between them. The V gene's germline CDR1 is SGDLS and CDR2 YYNGEE. The CDR3 region has the DNA TGTGCCAGCAGCCCGAGGACTGGAAGTGGGAATGAGCAGTTCTTC. Protein product: CASSPRTGSGNEQFF.

This sequence joins TRBV6-5 and TRBJ2-3; 9 positions agree with TRBD2. CDR3 length: 15 amino acids. With V trimmed by 7 bases and J by 3 bases, 8 bases remained unmatched. Germline V gene data show CDR1 as MNHEY and CDR2 as SVGAGI. CDR3 sequence reads: CASNTGLAITDTQYF. CDR3 in DNA: TGTGCCAGCAATACGGGACTAGCAATTACAGATACGCAGTATTTT.

CDR3 nucleotide sequence: TGTGCCAGCAGCATAGGGGCCCAGGATGAAAAACTGTTTTTT. Its protein is CASSIGAQDEKLFF. The rearrangement links TRBV7-9 to TRBJ1-4; maybe TRBD1 (5 bases). CDR3 size: 14 residues. With 5 bases removed from V and 6 bases from J, the gap between germline ends came to 13 bases. Germline loops: CDR1 SEHNR, CDR2 FQNEAQ (reference sequence).

The chain joins TRBV7-2 to TRBJ1-2, with a possible D match to TRBD1 (6 bases). The CDR3 has 14 amino acids. V lost 2 bases, J lost 4 bases, and 11 bases lay in between. Germline CDR1 reads SGHTA; CDR2 reads FQGNSA. Written as DNA, the CDR3 is TGTGCCAGCAGCTTATCGGGGGGCGGCTATGGCTACACCTTC. Its protein is CASSLSGGGYGYTF.

J is TRBJ1-3 and V is TRBV12-3 or TRBV12-4; D gene unclear. The V and J ends lost 4 bases and 9 bases respectively, with 4 bases between them. The CDR3 totals 10 residues. The CDR3 DNA reads TGTGCCAGCAGTTCCACCACCATATATTTT. Translated, it gives CASSSTTIYF.

The chain recombines TRBV27 with TRBJ2-5; D is perhaps TRBD2 (7 bases). Germline V gene data show CDR1 as MNHEY and CDR2 as SMNVEV (reference sequence). The CDR3 runs to 15 residues. With 4 bases removed from V and 3 bases from J, the gap between germline ends came to 15 bases. The CDR3 sequence: CASSSPRGAKETQYF. DNA for the CDR3: TGTGCCAGCAGTTCCCCCCGGGGGGCCAAAGAGACCCAGTACTTC.

The chain employs TRBV30 and TRBJ2-5, with TRBD2 matching 14 bases. CDR3 size: 18 residues. The V segment lost 1 base and the J segment 2 bases; nucleotides outside the gene matches: 9. The germline CDR1 and CDR2 sequences are GTSNPN and SVGIG (reference sequence). The CDR3 DNA follows: TGTGCCTGGAGTGGAACAGGGACTAGCGGGAGTGGACAAGAGACCCAGTACTTC. Its translation: CAWSGTGTSGSGQETQYF.

The V gene is TRBV28, the J gene TRBJ1-5; maybe TRBD1 (5 bases). The CDR3 consists of 15 residues. Trimming cost V 2 bases and J 0 bases, with 8 bases left between them. Germline CDR1 MDHEN, CDR2 SYDVKM. DNA for the CDR3: TGTGCCAGCAGTTTACGACAGCTTAGCAATCAGCCCCAGCATTTT. Its protein product is CASSLRQLSNQPQHF.

This clone was detected ten times or more. V gene TRBV29-1 combines with J gene TRBJ2-1; no firm D call. Germline CDR1 is SQVTM and CDR2 is ANQGSEA. The CDR3 consists of 21 residues. V lost 3 bases, J lost 0 bases, and 30 bases lay in between. The CDR3 bases are TGCAGCGTTGACCGACTTGCTCTATCCAGGAATAAAATTAACTCCTACAATGAGCAGTTCTTC. Its protein is CSVDRLALSRNKINSYNEQFF.

V usage is TRBV12-5 and J usage is TRBJ2-7, with D possibly TRBD1 on 6 matching bases. Germline lookup yields CDR1 LGHNT and CDR2 FRNRAP. V shed 9 bases and J shed 9 bases, with 18 bases lying between them. The CDR3 is 12 residues long. CDR3 residues: CARQGRAFGQYF. CDR3 nucleotide sequence: TGTGCTAGACAGGGTCGCGCTTTCGGGCAGTACTTC. Combining the CDR3 with reference TRBV12-5 and TRBJ2-7 gives the whole variable domain DARVTQTPRHKVTEMGQEVTMRCQPILGHNTVFWYRQTMMQGLELLAYFRNRAPLDDSGMPKDRFSAEMPDATLATLKIQPSEPRDSAVYFCARQGRAFGQYFGPGTRLTVT.

In this sample, this clone turned up once. The J gene is TRBJ2-7, the V gene TRBV7-3, with TRBD1 matching over 7 bases. The CDR3 is 15 residues long. Germline loops: CDR1 SGHTA, CDR2 FQGTGA. Unmatched junction bases numbered 4, after V lost 2 bases and J lost 0 bases. This CDR3 is CASSLSGGSSYEQYF. The CDR3 nucleotides read TGTGCCAGCAGCTTATCAGGGGGAAGCTCCTACGAGCAGTACTTC.